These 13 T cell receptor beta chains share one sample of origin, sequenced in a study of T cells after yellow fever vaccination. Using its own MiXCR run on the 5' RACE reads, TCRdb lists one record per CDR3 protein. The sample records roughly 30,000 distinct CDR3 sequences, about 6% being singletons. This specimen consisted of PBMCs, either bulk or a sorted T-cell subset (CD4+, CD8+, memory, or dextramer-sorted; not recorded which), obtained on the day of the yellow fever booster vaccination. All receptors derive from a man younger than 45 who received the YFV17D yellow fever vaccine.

The CDR3 coding sequence is TGTGCCAGCACCAAAGGCACTGAAGCTTTCTTT. It translates to CASTKGTEAFF. This chain joins TRBV3-1 and TRBJ1-1, with unresolved D. The CDR3 consists of 11 residues. In germline, CDR1 is LGHDT, CDR2 YNNKEL (reference sequence). V lost 7 bases, J lost 4 bases, and 7 bases lay in between.

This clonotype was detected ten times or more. The CDR3 nucleotides read TGTGCCAGCCCTAATTCGACCGGGGAGCTGTTTTTT. Its protein is CASPNSTGELFF. The genes are TRBV21-1 and TRBJ2-2. TRBV21-1 corresponds to a pseudogene. The CDR3 totals 12 residues.

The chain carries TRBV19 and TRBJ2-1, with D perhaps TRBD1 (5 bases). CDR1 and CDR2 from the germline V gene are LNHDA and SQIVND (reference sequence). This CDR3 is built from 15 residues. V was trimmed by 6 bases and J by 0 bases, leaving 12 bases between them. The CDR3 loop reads CASSVGQSSYNEQFF. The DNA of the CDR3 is TGTGCCAGTAGCGTGGGGCAGAGCTCCTACAATGAGCAGTTCTTC.

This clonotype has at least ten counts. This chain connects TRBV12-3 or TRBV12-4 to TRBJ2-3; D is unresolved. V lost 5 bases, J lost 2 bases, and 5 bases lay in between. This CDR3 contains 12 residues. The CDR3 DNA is TGTGCCAGCAGTGCTAACACAGATACGCAGTATTTT. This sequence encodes CASSANTDTQYF.

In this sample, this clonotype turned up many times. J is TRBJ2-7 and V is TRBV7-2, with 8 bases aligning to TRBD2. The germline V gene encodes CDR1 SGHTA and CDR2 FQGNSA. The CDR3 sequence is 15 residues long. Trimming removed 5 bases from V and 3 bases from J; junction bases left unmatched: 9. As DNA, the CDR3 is TGTGCCAGCAGCCTCGGACCGGGACTAGGCTACGAGCAGTACTTC. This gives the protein CASSLGPGLGYEQYF.

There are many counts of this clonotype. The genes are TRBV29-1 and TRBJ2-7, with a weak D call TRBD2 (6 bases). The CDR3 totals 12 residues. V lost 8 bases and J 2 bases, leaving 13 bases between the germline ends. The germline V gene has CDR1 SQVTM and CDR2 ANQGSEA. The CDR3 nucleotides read TGCAGCATGCGGCGGGGACCCTACGAGCAGTACTTC. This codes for CSMRRGPYEQYF.

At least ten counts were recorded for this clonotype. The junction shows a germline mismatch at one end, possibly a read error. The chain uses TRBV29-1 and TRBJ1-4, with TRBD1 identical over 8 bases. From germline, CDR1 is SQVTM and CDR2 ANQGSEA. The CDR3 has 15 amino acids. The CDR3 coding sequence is TGCAGCGTTCAAGAACAGGGGGCAACTAATGAAAAACTGTTTTTT. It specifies CSVQEQGATNEKLFF.

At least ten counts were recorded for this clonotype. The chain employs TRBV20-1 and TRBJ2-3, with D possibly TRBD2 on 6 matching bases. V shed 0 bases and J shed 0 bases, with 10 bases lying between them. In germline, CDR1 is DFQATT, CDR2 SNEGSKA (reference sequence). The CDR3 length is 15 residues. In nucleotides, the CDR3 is TGCAGTGCTAGAGATCTGCTAGCGAGCACAGATACGCAGTATTTT. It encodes CSARDLLASTDTQYF.

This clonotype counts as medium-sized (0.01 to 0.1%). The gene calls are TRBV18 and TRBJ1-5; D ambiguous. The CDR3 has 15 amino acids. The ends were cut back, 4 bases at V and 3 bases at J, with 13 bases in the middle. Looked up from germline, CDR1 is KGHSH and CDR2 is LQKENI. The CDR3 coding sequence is TGTGCCAGCTCACGAGGTGGACGGGCCAATCAGCCCCAGCATTTT. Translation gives CASSRGGRANQPQHF.

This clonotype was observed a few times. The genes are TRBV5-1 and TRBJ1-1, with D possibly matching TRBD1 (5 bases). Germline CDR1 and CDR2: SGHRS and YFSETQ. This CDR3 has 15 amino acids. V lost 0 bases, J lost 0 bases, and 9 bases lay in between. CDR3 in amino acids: CASSLGGTMNTEAFF. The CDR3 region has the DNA TGCGCCAGCAGCTTGGGAGGGACGATGAACACTGAAGCTTTCTTT.

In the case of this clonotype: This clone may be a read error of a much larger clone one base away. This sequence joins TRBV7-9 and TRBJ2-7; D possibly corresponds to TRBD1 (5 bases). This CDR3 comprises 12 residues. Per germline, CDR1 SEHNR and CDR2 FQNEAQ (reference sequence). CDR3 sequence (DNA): TGTGCCAGCAGCTCCCAGGGCTACGAGCAGAACTTC. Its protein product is CASSSQGYEQNF. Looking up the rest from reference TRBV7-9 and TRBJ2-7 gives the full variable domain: DTGVSQNPRHKITKRGQNVTFRCDPISEHNRLYWYRQTLGQGPEFLTYFQNEAQLEKSRLLSDRFSAERPKGSFSTLEIQRTEQGDSAMYLCASSSQGYEQNFGPGTRLTVT.

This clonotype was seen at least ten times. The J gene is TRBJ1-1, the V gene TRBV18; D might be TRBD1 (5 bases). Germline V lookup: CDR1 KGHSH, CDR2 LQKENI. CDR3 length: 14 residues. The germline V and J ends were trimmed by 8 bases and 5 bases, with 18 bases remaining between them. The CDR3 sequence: CASQRQGGDTEAFF. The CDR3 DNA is TGTGCCAGCCAACGTCAGGGAGGAGATACTGAAGCTTTCTTT.

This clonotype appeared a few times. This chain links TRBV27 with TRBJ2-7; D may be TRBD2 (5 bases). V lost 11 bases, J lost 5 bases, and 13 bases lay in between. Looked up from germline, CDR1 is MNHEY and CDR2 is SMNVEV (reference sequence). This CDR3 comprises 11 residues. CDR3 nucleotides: TGTGCCGTTCATAGCGCCCACGAGCAGTACTTC. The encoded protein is CAVHSAHEQYF.